This TCR beta chain derives from a study of blood T cells in healthy people across ages. CDR3 length: 15 residues. Trimming at V came to 5 bases and at J to 9 bases, leaving 9 bases not matched to a gene. Germline CDR1 SNHLY, CDR2 FYNNEI. As concerns this clonotype: Its antigen remains unidentified.

Researchers collected around 10 milliliters of peripheral blood from every single donor. A second PCR, run for roughly 7 to 12 cycles, used a sample-barcoded 5' primer plus a J-beta primer mix. Every cDNA molecule carried a tag from a template-switch adaptor bearing 12 random nucleotides. Using its own MiXCR run on the 5' RACE reads, TCRdb lists one record per CDR3 protein. The table lists about 1.5 million distinct CDR3 sequences, approximately 42% of them singletons, with under 5% in the top ten. Study-level points and caveats: Bulk PBMC profiling left naive and antigen-experienced comparisons inconclusive.

The source is a woman between 18 and 30 years old in good health. The material sequenced was blood. V usage is TRBV2 and J usage is TRBJ2-1; 11 bases line up with TRBD2. The DNA of the CDR3 is TGTGCCAGCAGTTCTGGACTAGCGGGCCTCGGTGAGCAGTTCTTC. It yields the protein CASSSGLAGLGEQFF.